This TCR beta chain was captured by sequencing in a study of blood T cells in healthy people across ages. This clonotype was seen a handful of times. Primed by a sample-barcoded 5' primer and a J-beta primer mix, a second PCR proceeded for about 7 to 11 cycles. Each CDR3 protein is one row after TCRdb ran MiXCR on the 5' RACE reads. The repertoire holds fewer than 1.5 million distinct CDR3 sequences, 42% seen once, with approximately 7.9% in the top ten. Germline CDR1 and CDR2: SGHAT and FQNNGV. V was clipped by 3 bases and J by 11 bases, with 16 bases between them. The CDR3 totals 13 residues. This chain uses TRBV11-2 with TRBJ2-5; weak D call: TRBD1 (6 bases). The sequencing input was blood. This receptor was taken from a woman between 18 and 30 years old in good health. The CDR3 nucleotides read TGTGCCAGCAGCTTCACAGGGATGGAAGAGCAGTACTTC. Amino acid sequence: CASSFTGMEEQYF.